Each of the 15 T cell receptor beta chains below was sequenced from the same sample in a study of shared clonotypes between healthy human individuals. Here immunoSEQ multiplex PCR was the method, and the copy in TCRdb shows in-frame clones only, minus some. The data hold 330,000 or so clones, with roughly 80% observed a single time. Sequenced input: memory CD4+ T cells sorted from blood. The subset was: CD45RA-negative fraction. These receptors all stem from a man aged 25 to 45 in good health.

This chain uses TRBV7-2 with TRBJ2-1; 7 bases map to TRBD2. This CDR3 region has 16 residues. The V gene end was trimmed by 4 bases and the J gene end by 2 bases; junction bases not matched to a gene: 8. Germline values: CDR1 SGHTA, CDR2 FQGNSA. CDR3 residues: CASSSILAPPYNEQFF. CDR3 in DNA: TGTGCCAGCAGCTCAATACTAGCGCCTCCCTACAATGAGCAGTTCTTC.

This clone was seen only once. The chain has TRBV9 and TRBJ2-1; perhaps TRBD2 as D (7 bases). This CDR3 region has 16 residues. Trimming stripped 1 base from V and 6 bases from J, with 17 bases between. The germline CDR1 and CDR2 sequences are SGDLS and YYNGEE. CDR3 amino acids: CASSVRGREWANEQFF. The CDR3 coding sequence is TGTGCCAGCAGCGTACGGGGGCGGGAGTGGGCCAATGAGCAGTTCTTC.

A note on this clone: At one end the junction does not follow the germline gene, possibly because of a read error. The chain combines TRBV7-7 with TRBJ2-7; D assignment may be TRBD1 or TRBD2 (6 bases each). Germline loops: CDR1 SSHAT, CDR2 FNYEAQ (reference sequence). The CDR3 has 16 amino acids. Here the CDR3 reads CASSLGGSGRPYEQYF. The DNA for the CDR3 is TGTGCTAGCAGCTTAGGGGGGAGCGGCCGGCCCTACGAGCAGTACTTC. The variable domain in full, with the rest retrieved from reference TRBV7-7 and TRBJ2-7, is GAGVSQSPRYKVTKRGQDVTLRCDPISSHATLYWYQQALGQGPEFLTYFNYEAQPDKSGLPSDRFSAERPEGSISTLTIQRTEQRDSAMYRCASSLGGSGRPYEQYFGPGTRLTVT.

V usage is TRBV5-5 and J usage is TRBJ2-3; a weak D match, TRBD2 (5 bases). Trimming removed 4 bases from V and 0 bases from J, with 9 bases in between. CDR1 and CDR2 (germline): SGHKS, YYEKEE (reference sequence). This CDR3 contains 14 residues. Here the CDR3 reads CASSRPGSTDTQYF. The CDR3 DNA reads as TGTGCCAGCAGCAGGCCGGGAAGCACAGATACGCAGTATTTT.

This clone appeared a few times. The chain carries TRBV2 and TRBJ2-1; D perhaps matches TRBD2 (5 bases). The V end lost 4 bases, the J end lost 6 bases, and 10 bases lay between the germline ends. The germline CDR1 and CDR2 sequences are SNHLY and FYNNEI. This CDR3 is built from 13 residues. DNA of the CDR3: TGTGCCAGCAGTGTAGGAGGTGGCAATGAGCAGTTCTTC. This gives the protein CASSVGGGNEQFF.

J is TRBJ1-1 and V is TRBV10-1, with no clear D. V shed 4 bases and J shed 6 bases, with 12 bases lying between them. Germline-derived CDR1 and CDR2 are WNHNN and SYGVQD (reference sequence). The CDR3 has 13 residues. CDR3 residues: CASSGPDGSEAFF. The CDR3 bases are TGCGCCAGCAGTGGCCCGGACGGCTCTGAAGCTTTCTTT.

V and J are TRBV28 and TRBJ1-2, with D possibly matching TRBD1 (6 bases). The germline gives CDR1 MDHEN, CDR2 SYDVKM. CDR3 length: 12 residues. V dropped 5 bases and J dropped 7 bases, with 11 bases sitting between them. The CDR3 spells CASSLLQGGYTF. CDR3 nucleotides: TGTGCCAGCAGTCTTTTACAGGGTGGCTACACCTTC.

The chain is built from TRBV7-2 and TRBJ2-1, with 7 bases identical to TRBD2. Germline assignment: CDR1 SGHTA and CDR2 FQGNSA. The J segment lost 9 bases and the V segment lost 7 bases, leaving 15 bases of the junction unmatched. There are 15 residues in the CDR3. The CDR3 protein is CASIPPPTGEGEQFF. CDR3 sequence (DNA): TGTGCCAGCATCCCCCCCCCGACGGGGGAGGGTGAGCAGTTCTTC.

The chain is built from TRBV7-9 and TRBJ1-1, with D unclear. V was pared by 2 bases and J by 7 bases, with 11 bases between. The CDR3 contains 13 residues. CDR1 and CDR2 (germline): SEHNR, FQNEAQ (reference sequence). The CDR3 here is CASSLLGLGEAFF. CDR3 in DNA: TGTGCCAGCAGCTTACTAGGTTTGGGTGAAGCTTTCTTT.

The chain uses TRBV10-1 and TRBJ2-1; weak D call: TRBD2 (6 bases). The V end lost 6 bases, the J end lost 7 bases, and 19 bases lay between the germline ends. CDR1 WNHNN and CDR2 SYGVQD come from the germline V gene (reference sequence). This CDR3 spans 15 amino acids. The CDR3 is CASSPPGRGRNEQFF. The CDR3 region has the DNA TGCGCCAGCAGCCCTCCCGGGAGAGGTAGGAATGAGCAGTTCTTC.

About this clone: Other DNA sequences in the sample encode the same CDR3. The chain joins TRBV5-1 to TRBJ2-6, with D perhaps being TRBD1 or TRBD2 (5 bases each). Germline-derived CDR1 and CDR2 are SGHRS and YFSETQ. The CDR3 covers 16 residues. V lost 0 bases, J lost 0 bases, and 7 bases lay in between. The CDR3 is CASSLDGGSGANVLTF. The CDR3 DNA reads as TGCGCCAGCAGCTTGGATGGGGGCTCTGGGGCCAACGTCCTGACTTTC. Full variable domain (missing parts from reference TRBV5-1 and TRBJ2-6): KAGVTQTPRYLIKTRGQQVTLSCSPISGHRSVSWYQQTPGQGLQFLFEYFSETQRNKGNFPGRFSGRQFSNSRSEMNVSTLELGDSALYLCASSLDGGSGANVLTFGAGSRLTVL.

The V gene is TRBV30, the J gene TRBJ2-4; TRBD1 matches 10 bases. Germline CDR1 and CDR2: GTSNPN and SVGIG (reference sequence). The CDR3 has 14 residues. The J segment lost 8 bases and the V segment lost 3 bases, leaving 7 bases of the junction unmatched. The CDR3 DNA sequence: TGTGCCTGGAGAACCACCGGGACAGGGGACATTCAGTACTTC. Encoded protein: CAWRTTGTGDIQYF.

The V and J genes are TRBV4-1 and TRBJ1-4; TRBD1 matches 7 bases. The CDR3 covers 14 residues. The junction had 5 bases not matched to a gene; V was cut back by 3 bases and J by 7 bases. The V gene's germline CDR1 is MGHRA and CDR2 YSYEKL. The CDR3 here is CASSQTGLVEKLFF. The CDR3, as DNA: TGCGCCAGCAGCCAGACAGGGTTGGTTGAAAAACTGTTTTTT.

The chain is built from TRBV5-6 and TRBJ2-7; 7 nucleotides align to TRBD2. The junction had 14 bases not matched to a gene; V was cut back by 5 bases and J by 0 bases. Germline V gene data show CDR1 as SGHDT and CDR2 as YYEEEE. CDR3 length equals 17 residues. The CDR3 coding sequence is TGTGCCAGCAGTTTTAGAAATCTAGCGGCAAGCTCCTACGAGCAGTACTTC. This sequence encodes CASSFRNLAASSYEQYF.

The sample holds one count of this clone. V and J are TRBV2 and TRBJ2-1, with 7 bases fitting TRBD1. The CDR3 has 13 amino acids. J gave up 7 bases and V 11 bases, and 11 bases lay outside the gene matches. In germline, CDR1 is SNHLY, CDR2 FYNNEI. CDR3 amino acids: CARHRGGYNEQFF. The CDR3 coding sequence is TGTGCCCGACACAGGGGCGGGTATAATGAGCAGTTCTTC.